A single TCR beta chain is shown here with its context. This clone was observed a handful of times. This clone's antigen is unknown. No base quality information exists; no much larger clone differs at one position. The cohort consisted of approximately 690 healthy bone marrow donors. All cohort members were sampled while nominally healthy, although unrecorded immune exposures were likely present. The donor was CMV seronegative and belonged to the group of over 350 seronegative cohort members. Every donor gave a peripheral blood sample, and the peripheral blood mononuclear cells from that sample were used for TCR beta sequencing. The Qiagen DNeasy Blood Extraction Kit was used to extract genomic DNA from the blood cell samples. The data were taken from a study of cytomegalovirus exposure and HLA in healthy donors (dated by TCRdb to 2017 to 2019). In the study overall: An earlier analysis of 587 of the donors reported 250 to 350 Gb of sequence data and 117 million unique TCR beta sequences obtained from about 170 million T cells. The study aimed to test whether cataloging public T cell receptors could reveal signatures of past pathogen exposure. In the later analysis, no new phenotypic data were used to find candidate immune exposures; instead, reliance was placed on TCR beta sequences and their occurrence across donors. A later genetic analysis took genome-wide SNP genotypes for about 55% of the roughly 670 donors and used that subset as a discovery cohort. The study profiled the T cell repertoires of around 700 subjects by immunosequencing and related them to cytomegalovirus serostatus. To decide whether each TCR beta V gene segment behaved as functional or pseudogenic, an earlier analysis of some 540 of the donors relied on high-throughput TCR beta sequencing. Donor age, sex, ethnicity and CMV serostatus were compiled alongside the repertoire data. High-throughput TCR immunosequencing, statistical association of individual TCRs with disease status, and machine learning were combined to predict cytomegalovirus infection status. The genetic ancestry cluster associated with self-reported Caucasian donors included roughly 84% of the roughly 360 genotyped donors. Roughly 300 gigabases of sequencing data and tens of millions of unique TCR sequences were included in an early release covering around 650 HLA-typed donors. Typing coverage differed by locus: A, B, C, DRB1 and DQB1 were typed in roughly 620-640 donors, DQA1 in roughly 510, DPA1 in approximately 600, and DPB1 in just under 490. A later analysis re-examined previously published TCR beta repertoires from about 700 donors and added high-resolution HLA genotyping to investigate patterns of TCR occurrence. Along with the approximately 700-subject first cohort, a separate validation cohort of some 130 different subjects was used. A handful of DR-DQ haplotypes were treated as single units for association and clustering because of strong linkage in the cohort. HLA typing covered class I and class II loci at four-digit resolution. Every repertoire in the discovery cohort had been generated on one and the same sequencing platform. On average, approximately 250,000 unique TCR beta nucleotide sequences were sequenced per donor among 398 genotyped donors of the cohort, with around 19% of those sequences being non-productive.

Library generation was performed with the immunoSEQ multiplex PCR assay. A mixture of 60 forward primers for TCR Vbeta segments and 13 reverse primers for TCR Jbeta segments was used in the multiplex PCR. Amplification of the CDR3 region of rearranged TCR beta genes was performed with a multiplex PCR assay on genomic DNA. The amplified TCR beta libraries were sequenced on the Illumina HiSeq System as 87-base-pair reads. On the authors' methods: A later analysis counted about 80 million unique TCR beta chains across the 550 to 750 repertoires, and roughly 11 million of these chains were shared by at least two donors. Raw reads were error-corrected and collapsed into unique sequences with a nearest-neighbor algorithm that merged closely related sequences to remove PCR and sequencing errors. CDR3 sequences were aligned to IMGT reference sequences to assign V, D and J gene segments. For a sequence to be retained, a match of at least six nucleotides to both a V gene segment and a J gene segment was required. A rearrangement was called productive if the CDR3 had no stop codons and remained in frame with V and J, and every other rearrangement was called non-productive. Following IMGT convention, CDR3 was defined as the stretch from the second conserved V-encoded cysteine up to the conserved J-encoded phenylalanine. In an earlier analysis of more than 550 of the donors, sequences lacking an unambiguous match to a single V gene segment were excluded. An earlier analysis of just under 600 of the donors called V segments functional above 56.7% productive rearrangements and segregating when the between-donor standard deviation exceeded 5%. A statistical classification framework was built for diagnosing cytomegalovirus status from the catalog of TCR beta chain sequences. V and J gene assignment, in a later analysis, came from comparing TCR nucleotide sequences with IMGT/GENE-DB human TR gene sequences. Using the TCRdist pipeline, a later analysis assigned CDR3 sequences along with most-parsimonious VDJ recombination scenarios. In a later analysis, each TCR beta chain was defined by its CDR3 amino acid sequence together with its V-gene family, and reads lacking a unique V-gene family were excluded. In a later analysis, 500 to 650 highly shared, low-generation-probability nucleotide sequences were removed to address suspected cross-contamination and a sequencing artifact. A later analysis calculated a clonal expansion index for each public chain from normalized within-repertoire ranks of inferred template counts. In a later analysis, generation probabilities were computed with a VDJ recombination model fitted to out-of-frame rearrangements, and the resulting probabilities were checked against IGoR. In a later analysis, hypergeometric tests were used to score TCR-TCR, TCR-HLA and TCR-CMV co-occurrence, with a repertoire-size bias correction applied to TCR pairs. A later analysis estimated false discovery rates by permuting HLA or CMV assignments 20 times. A later analysis grouped co-occurring TCRs with DBSCAN, adding TCRdist sequence similarity when clustering within HLA-allele-positive subsets. Repertoires with fewer than 30,000 or more than 120,000 public chains, plus five repertoires with anomalous nucleotide sharing, were excluded from co-occurrence clustering. The table comes from immuneACCESS by way of TCRdb, which keeps in-frame sequences with V and J called. Part of the clones is missing from these tables; in studies checked, under half for an unresolved V gene and the rest for unknown reasons. The DNA gave D and trimming, while V, J and clone size come from that table. The table for this sample lists 150,000 to 200,000 clones; approximately 84% of them were counted only once. The biggest ten clones account for around 0.27% of the sample.

Broader findings and caveats from the paper: The study listed 164 TCR beta chains as associated with cytomegalovirus. According to the authors, the approach could potentially be generalized to other disease states and immunological phenotypes. Across donors, most TCR sequences were observed very rarely, whereas some public TCRs were present in many individuals. Because counts were too low, seventeen rarely observed V segments, including chromosome 9 orphons, were excluded from the earlier analysis of 500 to 700 of the donors. A cluster of highly shared sequence variants was judged likely to represent a technical artifact of the sequencing pipeline. Presence/absence analyses assumed roughly uniform sequencing depth across donors, an assumption that may not hold. The cohort was sequenced for TCR beta chains only, and without alpha or paired-chain data the features that could be detected were limited. HLA typing was unavailable for some donors at each locus, so association tests used only the typed subset. According to a later genetic analysis, donors in an Asian-associated ancestry cluster had fewer N-insertions in productive TCRs than the approximately 610-donor mean. Some IMGT-functional V segments, including TRBV6-2 and TRBV6-3, could not be told apart with the 87-base-pair reads, so those segments were excluded. CMV serostatus was the only immune exposure information available for the cohort. When HLA alleles, especially DR and DQ, strongly co-occurred, TCR associations were difficult to assign to individual alleles. A further reported finding was that TCR beta sequences accurately predicted the HLA-A and HLA-B alleles for most subjects in the first cohort. Several of the top co-occurrence clusters appeared to be linked to parvovirus B19, influenza, CMV and Epstein-Barr virus, according to a later analysis. Cytomegalovirus status was reported to be diagnosed by the classifier with high specificity and sensitivity in both the original and validation cohorts. A later analysis found that most CMV-associated TCR beta chains appeared HLA-restricted, with HLA associations seemingly driven largely by CMV exposure. In a later analysis, around 17,000 TCR beta sequences were associated with specific HLA alleles at a false discovery rate of 0.05. A later genetic analysis associated a missense DCLRE1C variant with V-gene and J-gene trimming of TCR beta chains, and an independent cohort replicated the association. In an earlier analysis of roughly 560 of the donors, most TCR beta V segments were observed in productive rearrangements about 87% or about 30% of the time, broadly matching IMGT annotations. In a later analysis, TCR association rates were found to vary across HLA loci, with the most associated TCRs seen for DRB1 alleles and the fewest for HLA-C alleles. Linkage disequilibrium might explain the correlated functional status among segregating V segments, but an unknown experimental factor could not be excluded. A later analysis found that HLA-associated TCR beta chains were more clonally expanded and had lower generation probabilities than equally common non-associated chains. A few of the identified cytomegalovirus-associated TCR beta chains were confirmed in vitro to be specific for cytomegalovirus antigens.

The junction shows trimming of 6 bases on V and 8 bases on J, plus 14 bases between the germline ends. Taken from cysteine to phenylalanine, the CDR3 has 12 residues. The retained sequence is limited to the CDR3, 36 bases, with the frame set at the first base. Based on the germline V gene (reference sequence), the CDR1 and CDR2 sequences are SGHKS and YYEKEE. The source is a boy younger than 18 in good health and CMV-seronegative. Rearrangement joined TRBV5-5 to TRBJ1-1; there is no confident call for the D gene. Sequencing was done on a sample of PBMCs. The DNA sequence is as follows: TGTGCCAGCACCCATACACCAGCGGAAGCTTTCTTT. It codes for CASTHTPAEAFF.